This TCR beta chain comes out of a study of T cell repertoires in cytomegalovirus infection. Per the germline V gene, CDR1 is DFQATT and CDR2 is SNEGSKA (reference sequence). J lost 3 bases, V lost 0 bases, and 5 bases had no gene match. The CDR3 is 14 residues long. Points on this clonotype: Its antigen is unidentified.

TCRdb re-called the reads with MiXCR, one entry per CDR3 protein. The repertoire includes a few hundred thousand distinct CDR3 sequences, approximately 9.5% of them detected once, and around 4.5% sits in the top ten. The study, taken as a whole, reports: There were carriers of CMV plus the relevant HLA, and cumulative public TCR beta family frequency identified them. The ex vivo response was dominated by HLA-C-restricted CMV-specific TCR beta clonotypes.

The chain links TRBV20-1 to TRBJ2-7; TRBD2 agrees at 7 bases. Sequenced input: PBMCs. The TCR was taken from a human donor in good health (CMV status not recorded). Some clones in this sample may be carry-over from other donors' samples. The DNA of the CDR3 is TGCAGTGCTAGAGATGGGCGGGAGCTCTACGAGCAGTACTTC. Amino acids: CSARDGRELYEQYF.